Listed below are T cell receptor beta chains from one sample, sequenced in a study of shared clonotypes between healthy human individuals. The assay was immunoSEQ multiplex PCR, and TCRdb's table has in-frame clones only and misses some. In the table there are 950,000 to 1,100,000 clones, around 75% of which are singletons. The sequencing sample was made of memory CD4+ T cells sorted from blood. The receptors originated from a man between 18 and 35 years old in good health. The CDR3 runs from the conserved cysteine through the conserved F or W. The order of the fields is V gene, J gene, clone size, D gene, CDR3 protein, CDR3 DNA. A D gene is named only where the DNA matches it firmly. A row's size may be missing; if present it is once, few, many or a size class.

v_call: TRBV6-6; j_call: TRBJ2-7; clone_size: NA; d_call: NA; cdr3_aa: CASSYGGAPYEQYF; cdr3_nt: TGTGCCAGCAGTTATGGGGGCGCGCCCTACGAGCAGTACTTC
v_call: TRBV5-1; j_call: TRBJ2-7; clone_size: NA; d_call: TRBD2; cdr3_aa: CASSDTSGSYEQYF; cdr3_nt: TGCGCCAGCAGCGACACTAGCGGTTCCTACGAGCAGTACTTC
v_call: TRBV4-3; j_call: TRBJ2-1; clone_size: NA; d_call: TRBD2; cdr3_aa: CASSQEFRGGNSEQFF; cdr3_nt: TGCGCCAGCAGCCAAGAATTCCGGGGGGGGAATTCTGAGCAGTTCTTC
v_call: TRBV4-1; j_call: TRBJ2-7; clone_size: NA; d_call: NA; cdr3_aa: CASSQERGYPSDEQYF; cdr3_nt: TGCGCCAGCAGCCAAGAGAGGGGGTATCCTTCAGACGAGCAGTACTTC
v_call: TRBV19; j_call: TRBJ1-1; clone_size: once; d_call: NA; cdr3_aa: CASSIGGNTEAFF; cdr3_nt: TGTGCCAGTAGTATCGGGGGAAACACTGAAGCTTTCTTT
v_call: TRBV7-9; j_call: TRBJ1-3; clone_size: many; d_call: NA; cdr3_aa: CASSSTGNTIYF; cdr3_nt: TGTGCCAGCAGTTCCACTGGAAACACCATATATTTT
v_call: TRBV30; j_call: TRBJ2-7; clone_size: few; d_call: NA; cdr3_aa: CAWATSNYEQYF; cdr3_nt: TGTGCCTGGGCCACTAGCAACTACGAGCAGTACTTC
v_call: TRBV29-1; j_call: TRBJ1-1; clone_size: few; d_call: NA; cdr3_aa: CSVEEGMAEAFF; cdr3_nt: TGCAGCGTTGAAGAGGGGATGGCTGAAGCTTTCTTT
v_call: TRBV27; j_call: TRBJ1-1; clone_size: NA; d_call: NA; cdr3_aa: CASSLRPGLNTEAFF; cdr3_nt: TGTGCCAGCAGTTTACGCCCGGGTTTGAACACTGAAGCTTTCTTT
v_call: TRBV19; j_call: TRBJ1-3; clone_size: NA; d_call: NA; cdr3_aa: CASTLDSYFSGNTIYF; cdr3_nt: TGTGCCAGTACCCTCGACAGCTACTTCTCTGGAAACACCATATATTTT
v_call: TRBV5-6; j_call: TRBJ2-7; clone_size: NA; d_call: NA; cdr3_aa: CASSLTGTVKEQYF; cdr3_nt: TGTGCCAGCAGCCTAACCGGGACCGTCAAGGAACAGTACTTC
v_call: TRBV9; j_call: TRBJ1-1; clone_size: many; d_call: NA; cdr3_aa: CASSVGKNTEAFF; cdr3_nt: TGTGCCAGCAGCGTAGGGAAAAACACTGAAGCTTTCTTT
v_call: TRBV29-1; j_call: TRBJ2-5; clone_size: few; d_call: TRBD1; cdr3_aa: CSAEGQGDLETQYF; cdr3_nt: TGCAGCGCCGAGGGACAGGGGGATTTAGAGACCCAGTACTTC
v_call: TRBV5-4; j_call: TRBJ2-3; clone_size: NA; d_call: TRBD2; cdr3_aa: CATPPLASGRGTPDTQYF; cdr3_nt: TGTGCCACCCCACCGCTGGCTAGCGGGAGGGGGACGCCAGATACGCAGTATTTT
v_call: TRBV15; j_call: TRBJ2-5; clone_size: NA; d_call: NA; cdr3_aa: CATNTGYQETQYF; cdr3_nt: TGTGCCACCAACACAGGGTACCAAGAGACCCAGTACTTC
v_call: TRBV18; j_call: TRBJ1-4; clone_size: NA; d_call: TRBD1; cdr3_aa: CASSDRGTEKLFF; cdr3_nt: TGTGCCAGCTCAGACAGGGGGACTGAAAAACTGTTTTTT
v_call: TRBV7-9; j_call: TRBJ1-4; clone_size: few; d_call: NA; cdr3_aa: CASMETFYKGEKLFF; cdr3_nt: TGTGCCAGCATGGAAACTTTTTACAAGGGGGAAAAACTGTTTTTT
v_call: TRBV18; j_call: TRBJ2-3; clone_size: NA; d_call: NA; cdr3_aa: CASSGLTTSTDTQYF; cdr3_nt: TGTGCCAGCTCCGGGCTGACCACTAGCACAGATACGCAGTATTTT
v_call: TRBV7-2; j_call: TRBJ2-1; clone_size: once; d_call: TRBD2; cdr3_aa: CASSFSGGSSYNEQFF; cdr3_nt: TGTGCCAGCAGCTTCAGCGGGGGCAGCTCCTACAATGAGCAGTTCTTC
v_call: TRBV5-4; j_call: TRBJ2-7; clone_size: NA; d_call: NA; cdr3_aa: CASSFRTGAYEQYF; cdr3_nt: TGTGCCAGCAGCTTTCGTACAGGAGCCTACGAGCAGTACTTC
v_call: TRBV2; j_call: TRBJ2-7; clone_size: NA; d_call: NA; cdr3_aa: CASSAGGTSYEQYF; cdr3_nt: TGTGCCAGCAGTGCTGGGGGCACTTCCTACGAGCAGTACTTC
v_call: TRBV5-1; j_call: TRBJ2-7; clone_size: NA; d_call: NA; cdr3_aa: CASYRDIGSYEQYF; cdr3_nt: TGCGCCAGTTACCGGGACATAGGTTCCTACGAGCAGTACTTC
v_call: TRBV18; j_call: TRBJ1-1; clone_size: once; d_call: NA; cdr3_aa: CASSPAENTEAFF; cdr3_nt: TGTGCCAGCTCACCGGCGGAGAACACTGAAGCTTTCTTT
v_call: TRBV29-1; j_call: TRBJ1-2; clone_size: NA; d_call: NA; cdr3_aa: CSVEDADYGYTF; cdr3_nt: TGCAGCGTTGAAGACGCAGACTATGGCTACACCTTC
v_call: TRBV19; j_call: TRBJ1-2; clone_size: NA; d_call: NA; cdr3_aa: CASSLQPGGNYGYTF; cdr3_nt: TGTGCCAGTAGTCTCCAACCCGGGGGCAACTATGGCTACACCTTC
v_call: TRBV10-3; j_call: TRBJ1-1; clone_size: NA; d_call: NA; cdr3_aa: CAIRSDAEAFF; cdr3_nt: TGTGCCATCAGATCAGACGCTGAAGCTTTCTTT
v_call: TRBV11-2; j_call: TRBJ1-1; clone_size: NA; d_call: TRBD1; cdr3_aa: CASIPGGTEAFF; cdr3_nt: TGTGCCAGCATTCCAGGGGGTACTGAAGCTTTCTTT
v_call: TRBV13; j_call: TRBJ1-1; clone_size: NA; d_call: NA; cdr3_aa: CASSNRGRTEAFF; cdr3_nt: TGTGCCAGCTCTAATCGGGGGAGGACTGAAGCTTTCTTT
v_call: TRBV4-3; j_call: TRBJ2-7; clone_size: NA; d_call: TRBD2; cdr3_aa: CASSQDPSGSIGGGEQYF; cdr3_nt: TGCGCCAGCAGCCAAGACCCTAGCGGGAGTATTGGGGGGGGCGAGCAGTACTTC
v_call: TRBV30; j_call: TRBJ2-2; clone_size: NA; d_call: TRBD2; cdr3_aa: CAWSDWPSGTGELFF; cdr3_nt: TGTGCCTGGAGTGATTGGCCTAGCGGCACCGGGGAGCTGTTTTTT
v_call: TRBV7-6; j_call: TRBJ1-6; clone_size: NA; d_call: NA; cdr3_aa: CASSPLDSGASPLHF; cdr3_nt: TGTGCCAGCAGCCCGCTAGACAGTGGGGCTTCACCCCTCCACTTT
v_call: TRBV11-2; j_call: TRBJ2-5; clone_size: NA; d_call: NA; cdr3_aa: CASSLDGPATQYF; cdr3_nt: TGTGCCAGCAGCTTAGATGGTCCTGCGACCCAGTACTTC
v_call: TRBV30; j_call: TRBJ1-2; clone_size: few; d_call: NA; cdr3_aa: CAWSVRSVRGGGYTF; cdr3_nt: TGTGCCTGGAGTGTAAGGTCCGTGAGAGGGGGTGGCTACACCTTC
v_call: TRBV11-2; j_call: TRBJ2-3; clone_size: NA; d_call: NA; cdr3_aa: CASSDIRLGDTQYF; cdr3_nt: TGTGCCAGCAGCGACATCCGGCTGGGAGATACGCAGTATTTT
v_call: TRBV28; j_call: TRBJ1-1; clone_size: NA; d_call: NA; cdr3_aa: CASSSPANGNTEAFF; cdr3_nt: TGTGCCAGCAGTTCGCCAGCAAACGGGAACACTGAAGCTTTCTTT
v_call: TRBV5-1; j_call: TRBJ2-1; clone_size: NA; d_call: NA; cdr3_aa: CASSLEVRRNEQFF; cdr3_nt: TGCGCCAGCAGCTTGGAAGTACGGCGGAATGAGCAGTTCTTC
v_call: TRBV2; j_call: TRBJ1-2; clone_size: NA; d_call: TRBD1; cdr3_aa: CASSLGQAKGGYGYTF; cdr3_nt: TGTGCCAGCAGCCTCGGACAGGCCAAAGGAGGCTATGGCTACACCTTC